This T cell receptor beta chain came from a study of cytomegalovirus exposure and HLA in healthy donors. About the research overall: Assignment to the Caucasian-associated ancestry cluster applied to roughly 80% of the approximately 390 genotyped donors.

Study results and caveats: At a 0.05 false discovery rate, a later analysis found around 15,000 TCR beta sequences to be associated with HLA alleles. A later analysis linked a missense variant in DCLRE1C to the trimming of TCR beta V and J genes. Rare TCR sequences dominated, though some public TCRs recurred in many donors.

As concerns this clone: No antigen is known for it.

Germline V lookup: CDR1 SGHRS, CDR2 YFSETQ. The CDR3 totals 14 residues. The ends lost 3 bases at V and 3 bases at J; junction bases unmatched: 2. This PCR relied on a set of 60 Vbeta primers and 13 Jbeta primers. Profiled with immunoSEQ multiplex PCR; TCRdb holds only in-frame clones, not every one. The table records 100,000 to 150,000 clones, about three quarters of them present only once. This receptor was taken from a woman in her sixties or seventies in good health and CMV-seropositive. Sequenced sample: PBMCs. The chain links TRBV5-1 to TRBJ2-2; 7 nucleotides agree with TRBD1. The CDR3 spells CASSSGQDTGELFF. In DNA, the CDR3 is TGCGCCAGCAGCTCCGGACAGGACACCGGGGAGCTGTTTTTT.